One sample yielded the 27 T cell receptor beta chains listed below, sequenced in a study of T cell repertoires in cytomegalovirus infection (dated by TCRdb to the late 2010s). TCRdb records Illumina HiSeq 1500 as the sequencer. Starting from the raw public reads, TCRdb applied fastp trimming at Q25, assembled clones with MiXCR and retained in-frame beta chains. Rows are combined by CDR3 protein, so each entry shows the most common genes and DNA. Counted in this sample were 500,000 or so distinct CDR3 sequences; approximately 15% of them appeared once. The top ten constitute more than 20% of the sample. The sequenced sample was CD8+ T cells from PBMCs. The receptors come from a human donor in good health (CMV status not recorded). Some clones in this sample may be carry-over from other donors' samples.

This clonotype has at least ten counts. The chain uses TRBV28 and TRBJ2-7; D might be TRBD1 (5 bases). The CDR3 contains 15 residues. Trimming cost V 6 bases and J 0 bases, with 15 bases left between them. Germline V CDR1 and CDR2: MDHEN, SYDVKM. DNA for the CDR3: TGTGCCAGCAGGACCTATCGGACACCCTCCTACGAGCAGTACTTC. Translating gives CASRTYRTPSYEQYF.

This clonotype was detected a few times. CDR3 in amino acids: CASSFQGAGTDTQYF. The CDR3 coding sequence is TGTGCCAGCAGTTTCCAGGGGGCCGGCACAGATACGCAGTATTTT. The chain couples TRBV27 to TRBJ2-3; 8 bases align to TRBD1. The CDR3 covers 15 residues. The trim removed 3 bases at V and 1 base at J, leaving 3 bases unmatched. Germline lookup yields CDR1 MNHEY and CDR2 SMNVEV (reference sequence).

The V gene is TRBV27, the J gene TRBJ1-5; TRBD1 is a possible D gene (6 bases). The CDR3 spans 15 residues. V was cut by 6 bases and J by 2 bases, with 14 bases left in between. Germline V gene lookup returns CDR1 MNHEY and CDR2 SMNVEV (reference sequence). DNA for the CDR3: TGTGCCAGCAGCCCTCCAGGGGAAGGCAATCAGCCCCAGCATTTT. Translating it yields CASSPPGEGNQPQHF.

The table lists this clonotype with many counts. V is TRBV7-9 and J is TRBJ2-3; perhaps TRBD2 as D (8 bases). Trimming cost V 6 bases and J 2 bases, with 21 bases left between them. Germline loops: CDR1 SEHNR, CDR2 FQNEAQ (reference sequence). CDR3 length: 17 amino acids. In DNA form, the CDR3 reads TGTGCCAGCAGAACCAGGGGGGCGGGAGGCCCCACAGATACGCAGTATTTT. Its protein product is CASRTRGAGGPTDTQYF.

This clonotype was found many times. The chain couples TRBV6-1 to TRBJ2-2; the D is unclear. Trimming stripped 3 bases from V and 1 base from J, with 9 bases between. From germline, CDR1 is MNHNS and CDR2 SASEGT. This CDR3 comprises 15 residues. CDR3 nucleotide sequence: TGTGCCAGCAGTGAGAGTCCATTGAACACCGGGGAGCTGTTTTTT. Residues: CASSESPLNTGELFF.

The chain employs TRBV7-9 and TRBJ2-1; D may be TRBD2 (6 bases). V gave up 8 bases and J gave up 7 bases, with 21 bases separating them. The germline gives CDR1 SEHNR, CDR2 FQNEAQ (reference sequence). CDR3 length: 15 residues. As DNA, the CDR3 is TGTGCCAGCGTCCCTTTAGGAGGGTTATGGAATGAGCAGTTCTTC. Protein sequence: CASVPLGGLWNEQFF.

This clonotype was detected many times. The rearrangement joins TRBV7-9 to TRBJ2-1; the D is unclear. V gave up 6 bases and J gave up 12 bases, with 21 bases separating them. Germline V lookup: CDR1 SEHNR, CDR2 FQNEAQ (reference sequence). The CDR3 runs to 14 residues. CDR3 in DNA: TGTGCCAGCAGTCCAGAGGCGGCAGCCGACGGGCAGTTCTTC. As protein: CASSPEAAADGQFF.

In this sample, this clonotype turned up many times. The chain recombines TRBV10-3 with TRBJ2-1; D is unclear. CDR3 size: 13 residues. From germline, CDR1 is ENHRY and CDR2 SYGVKD. V gave up 3 bases and J gave up 6 bases, with 9 bases separating them. CDR3 protein: CAISDAGGNEQFF. The CDR3 DNA reads as TGTGCCATCAGTGATGCCGGCGGCAATGAGCAGTTCTTC.

The chain couples TRBV10-2 to TRBJ2-1; D is undetermined. The CDR3 is 16 residues long. Trimming shortened V by 4 bases and J by 0 bases, and 13 bases separated the two germline ends. Germline V gene sequence: CDR1 WSHSY, CDR2 SAAADI. In nucleotides, the CDR3 is TGCGCCAGCAGTGCTCTGGCGGAGCCCTCCTACAATGAGCAGTTCTTC. This gives the protein CASSALAEPSYNEQFF.

This clonotype occurred many times. The chain carries TRBV7-6 and TRBJ1-1; D not certain. The CDR3 loop spans 16 amino acids. In germline, CDR1 is SGHVS, CDR2 FNYEAQ. Trimming took 3 bases from V and 3 from J, leaving 17 bases between them. CDR3 nucleotides: TGTGCCAGCAGCTTCTCGCACAGTATGCAGGACACTGAAGCTTTCTTT. Translated, it gives CASSFSHSMQDTEAFF.

Only a few counts were recorded for this clonotype. The gene calls are TRBV12-3 or TRBV12-4 and TRBJ2-7; TRBD1 agrees at 10 bases. This CDR3 spans 15 amino acids. The J segment lost 3 bases and the V segment lost 6 bases, leaving 8 bases of the junction unmatched. As DNA, the CDR3 is TGTGCCAGCAGCTTGGACAGGGGGTACAACTACGAGCAGTACTTC. Its translation is CASSLDRGYNYEQYF.

This clonotype was counted ten times or more. This chain links TRBV12-3 or TRBV12-4 with TRBJ2-7; TRBD1 matches 8 bases. The CDR3 loop spans 15 amino acids. Trimming removed 5 bases from V and 0 bases from J; junction bases left unmatched: 6. CDR3 DNA: TGTGCCAGCAGTCAGGGGGCGCCCACCTCCTACGAGCAGTACTTC. Encoded protein: CASSQGAPTSYEQYF.

This clonotype was seen repeatedly, ten times or more. The chain is built from TRBV27 and TRBJ2-6, with D maybe TRBD1 (6 bases). CDR1 and CDR2 (germline): MNHEY, SMNVEV (reference sequence). The CDR3 has 17 residues. Trimming took off 5 bases at V and 0 bases at J, with 14 bases between the two ends. The CDR3 reads CASSISGVPSGANVLTF. The DNA of the CDR3 is TGTGCCAGCAGTATCTCAGGGGTCCCCTCTGGGGCCAACGTCCTGACTTTC. The entire variable domain, with the rest obtained from reference TRBV27 and TRBJ2-6, is as follows: EAQVTQNPRYLITVTGKKLTVTCSQNMNHEYMSWYRQDPGLGLRQIYYSMNVEVTDKGDVPEGYKVSRKEKRNFPLILESPSPNQTSLYFCASSISGVPSGANVLTFGAGSRLTVL.

This clonotype was picked up many times. V gene TRBV2 combines with J gene TRBJ1-5, with TRBD1 matching 10 bases. CDR1 is SNHLY and CDR2 is FYNNEI in the germline V gene. This CDR3 region has 15 residues. J was trimmed by 6 bases and V by 3 bases; bases with no gene match: 5. The CDR3 DNA reads as TGTGCCAGCAGTGAGGACAGGGGGAGGCGTCAGCCCCAGCATTTT. It encodes CASSEDRGRRQPQHF.

V and J are TRBV19 and TRBJ1-2; D is possibly TRBD1 (5 bases). This CDR3 is 14 amino acids long. CDR1 and CDR2 (germline): LNHDA, SQIVND (reference sequence). V dropped 7 bases and J dropped 5 bases, with 17 bases sitting between them. This CDR3 reads CASNALGLYYGYTF. In DNA form, the CDR3 reads TGTGCCAGTAACGCTTTGGGACTTTATTATGGCTACACCTTC.

In this sample, this clonotype turned up a few times. The chain joins TRBV10-3 to TRBJ2-4, with 9 positions matching TRBD1. The length of the CDR3 is 16 residues. Germline V gene lookup returns CDR1 ENHRY and CDR2 SYGVKD. V lost 2 bases, J lost 0 bases, and 2 bases stayed unmatched. The DNA for the CDR3 is TGTGCCATCAGTGAGGGGACAGGGCTAGCCAAAAACATTCAGTACTTC. It encodes CAISEGTGLAKNIQYF.

This clonotype has a count of ten or more. The chain links TRBV19 to TRBJ1-5; TRBD1 might be the D (5 bases). The ends were cut back, 6 bases at V and 2 bases at J, with 14 bases in the middle. The CDR3 is 15 amino acids. CDR1 and CDR2 from the germline V gene are LNHDA and SQIVND (reference sequence). The CDR3, as DNA: TGTGCCAGTAGGGGGGAGAGGGGCGGCAATCAGCCCCAGCATTTT. Translation: CASRGERGGNQPQHF. Using reference TRBV19 and TRBJ1-5 for the parts outside the CDR3, the full variable domain is DGGITQSPKYLFRKEGQNVTLSCEQNLNHDAMYWYRQDPGQGLRLIYYSQIVNDFQKGDIAEGYSVSREKKESFPLTVTSAQKNPTAFYLCASRGERGGNQPQHFGDGTRLSIL.

This clonotype was counted ten times or more. The genes are TRBV7-9 and TRBJ1-1, with D unclear. Germline-derived CDR1 and CDR2 are SEHNR and FQNEAQ (reference sequence). There are 13 residues in the CDR3. V gave up 6 bases and J gave up 4 bases, with 12 bases separating them. CDR3 nucleotides: TGTGCCAGCAGTCAAGCTGGCAGCACTGAAGCTTTCTTT. It yields the protein CASSQAGSTEAFF. Combining the CDR3 with reference TRBV7-9 and TRBJ1-1 gives the whole variable domain DTGVSQNPRHKITKRGQNVTFRCDPISEHNRLYWYRQTLGQGPEFLTYFQNEAQLEKSRLLSDRFSAERPKGSFSTLEIQRTEQGDSAMYLCASSQAGSTEAFFGQGTRLTVV.

This clonotype was seen ten or more times. The V call is TRBV11-2, the J call TRBJ2-1; weak D call: TRBD2 (6 bases). The CDR3 totals 14 residues. From germline, CDR1 is SGHAT and CDR2 FQNNGV. The ends were cut back, 5 bases at V and 7 bases at J, with 15 bases in the middle. DNA of the CDR3: TGTGCCAGCAGCAAATCCCTCGGGGGAAATGAGCAGTTCTTC. It encodes CASSKSLGGNEQFF.

With respect to this clonotype: Its ends do not fully match the called genes, so a read error is possible. The V and J genes are TRBV14 and TRBJ2-3; 10 nucleotides match TRBD2. Per the germline V gene, CDR1 is SGHDN and CDR2 is FVKESK. CDR3 size: 17 residues. The CDR3 DNA sequence: TGTGCCAGCGGCCAAGATCCCGGGACTAGCGGCACAGATACGCAGTATTTT. It yields the protein CASGQDPGTSGTDTQYF. Looking up the rest from reference TRBV14 and TRBJ2-3 gives the full variable domain: EAGVTQFPSHSVIEKGQTVTLRCDPISGHDNLYWYRRVMGKEIKFLLHFVKESKQDESGMPNNRFLAERTGGTYSTLKVQPAELEDSGVYFCASGQDPGTSGTDTQYFGPGTRLTVL.

Comment on this clonotype: A read error may be the cause here, since a much bigger clone is one base away. V and J are TRBV28 and TRBJ2-7; 11 nucleotides agree with TRBD2. The CDR3 is 15 residues long. Germline values: CDR1 MDHEN, CDR2 SYDVKM. Here the CDR3 reads CASSPRLAGPDDQYF. The CDR3, as DNA: TGTGCCAGCAGTCCCCGACTAGCGGGACCGGACGATCAGTACTTC.

This clonotype has a handful of counts. J is TRBJ1-1 and V is TRBV7-9; D remains unclear. Germline V gene data show CDR1 as SEHNR and CDR2 as FQNEAQ (reference sequence). V gave up 1 base and J gave up 7 bases, with 10 bases separating them. This CDR3 is 13 amino acids long. The CDR3 loop reads CASSLVREGEAFF. CDR3 DNA: TGTGCCAGCAGCTTAGTTAGGGAGGGTGAAGCTTTCTTT.

The gene calls are TRBV10-2 and TRBJ1-1; D is possibly TRBD1 (5 bases). Germline CDR1 is WSHSY and CDR2 is SAAADI. This CDR3 has 14 residues. The V and J ends lost 6 bases and 1 base respectively, with 12 bases between them. This chain's CDR3 is CASSVWGENTEAFF. CDR3 DNA sequence: TGCGCCAGCAGCGTTTGGGGGGAGAACACTGAAGCTTTCTTT.

The chain uses TRBV28 and TRBJ2-4; 7 nucleotides agree with TRBD1. V lost 5 bases, J lost 1 base, and 2 bases stayed unmatched. CDR1 is MDHEN, CDR2 SYDVKM, per germline. The CDR3 contains 14 residues. The CDR3 loop is CASSPDRAKNIQYF. CDR3 DNA: TGTGCCAGCAGTCCGGACAGGGCCAAAAACATTCAGTACTTC.

The chain employs TRBV12-3 or TRBV12-4 and TRBJ1-6; unclear D gene. The CDR3 is made up of 15 amino acids. Trimming pared 3 bases from V and 8 bases from J, leaving 14 bases between. CDR3 DNA: TGTGCCAGCAGTTTGGGAAGGGCTCGGGATTCACCCCTCCACTTT. Protein: CASSLGRARDSPLHF.

This clonotype was counted at least ten times. This chain connects TRBV20-1 to TRBJ2-1; TRBD2 aligns across 7 bases. CDR1 is DFQATT, CDR2 SNEGSKA, per germline (reference sequence). The CDR3 has 14 amino acids. Losses at the gene ends were 5 bases for V and 2 bases for J; bases not matched to a gene: 6. Here the CDR3 reads CSALGGKTYNEQFF. CDR3 bases: TGCAGTGCTTTGGGGGGGAAAACCTACAATGAGCAGTTCTTC.

The chain recombines TRBV20-1 with TRBJ2-1; 8 positions match TRBD2. V lost 0 bases and J lost 3; bases outside the gene matches: 7. The CDR3 covers 16 residues. The germline CDR1 and CDR2 sequences are DFQATT and SNEGSKA (reference sequence). The CDR3 nucleotides are TGCAGTGCTAGAGAGGAACTAGCGGCATTCTACAATGAGCAGTTCTTC. This encodes CSAREELAAFYNEQFF.